The 5 T cell receptor beta chains reported below all come from one sample, sequenced in a study of blood T cell repertoires in COVID-19. The method was immunoSEQ multiplex PCR; TCRdb's version includes in-frame clones alone and lacks a portion of them. The sample carries about 190,000 clones, 82% recorded once. The material sequenced was peripheral blood. The receptors derive from a woman aged 60-70 years with COVID-19, enrolled during active disease.

This clone has only one observation. This chain links TRBV28 with TRBJ2-7, with D tentatively TRBD1 (5 bases). Between the trimmed V and J ends, which lost 7 bases and 0 bases, there was a span of 13 bases. Germline CDR1 is MDHEN and CDR2 is SYDVKM. The CDR3 has 14 residues. CDR3 loop: CASNAGWNSYEQYF. The CDR3 nucleotides are TGTGCCAGCAACGCAGGGTGGAACTCCTACGAGCAGTACTTC.

The V gene is TRBV28, the J gene TRBJ2-7, with TRBD1 matching 7 bases. Trimming cost V 3 bases and J 2 bases; bases outside gene matches: 4. This CDR3 has 14 amino acids. In germline, CDR1 is MDHEN, CDR2 SYDVKM. CDR3 loop: CASSLTGQTYEQYF. Here the CDR3 DNA reads TGTGCCAGCAGTTTGACGGGACAGACCTACGAGCAGTACTTC. Complete variable domain (other parts from reference TRBV28 and TRBJ2-7): DVKVTQSSRYLVKRTGEKVFLECVQDMDHENMFWYRQDPGLGLRLIYFSYDVKMKEKGDIPEGYSVSREKKERFSLILESASTNQTSMYLCASSLTGQTYEQYFGPGTRLTVT.

The rearrangement uses TRBV19 and TRBJ1-1; D may be TRBD1 (5 bases). CDR3 length: 14 residues. V was clipped by 0 bases and J by 7 bases, with 12 bases between them. Germline assignment: CDR1 LNHDA and CDR2 SQIVND (reference sequence). The CDR3 sequence is CASSIDRGIGEAFF. CDR3 DNA: TGTGCCAGTAGTATAGATCGGGGGATTGGTGAAGCTTTCTTT.

The chain joins TRBV5-5 to TRBJ1-1; 8 nucleotides match TRBD1. This CDR3 has 16 residues. Germline CDR1 is SGHKS and CDR2 is YYEKEE (reference sequence). J was trimmed by 1 base and V by 0 bases; bases with no gene match: 5. The CDR3 sequence is CASSLGTGMGNTEAFF. In DNA form, the CDR3 reads TGTGCCAGCAGCTTGGGGACAGGGATGGGGAACACTGAAGCTTTCTTT.

The rearrangement joins TRBV5-1 to TRBJ2-7, with 12 positions matching TRBD2. This CDR3 comprises 16 residues. With 4 bases clipped from V and 2 bases from J, the junction kept 7 bases outside the gene matches. Germline loops: CDR1 SGHRS, CDR2 YFSETQ. This chain's CDR3 is CASSLETSGRPYEQYF. The CDR3 coding sequence is TGCGCCAGCAGCCTAGAGACTAGCGGGAGACCCTACGAGCAGTACTTC.